These T cell receptor beta chains were read from a single sample in a study of control samples from healthy donors and cancer patients. Some clones are missing from TCRdb's copy, which holds only in-frame ones; the method was immunoSEQ multiplex PCR. Among under 40,000 clones listed, 65% to 85% were seen once. Specimen: PBMCs. The origin of the receptors is a woman aged 55-69 years with lung cancer. CDR3s include the opening cysteine and the closing phenylalanine or tryptophan. A D gene is named only where the DNA matches it firmly. The size entry is marked missing in some rows and otherwise reads once, few, many or a size class.

clone size	D gene	V gene	J gene	CDR3 DNA	CDR3 protein
-	-	TRBV9	TRBJ2-1	TGTGCCAGCAGCGCTCCCCAAGGGCGGTACAATGAGCAGTTCTTC	CASSAPQGRYNEQFF
-	-	TRBV7-9	TRBJ1-1	TGTGCCAGCAGCCCAGACCCCGGGACGACTGAAGCTTTCTTT	CASSPDPGTTEAFF
once	-	TRBV12-3/TRBV12-4	TRBJ1-1	TGTGCCAGCAGTTTGACGGGGGGCCCTGAAGCTTTCTTT	CASSLTGGPEAFF
-	TRBD2	TRBV20-1	TRBJ2-3	TGCAGTGCTAGTTCAAGGACTAGAAGAGATACGCAGTATTTT	CSASSRTRRDTQYF
-	-	TRBV9	TRBJ1-1	TGTGCCAGCAGCGTAGTTATCGGGAAGGGGAACACTGAAGCTTTCTTT	CASSVVIGKGNTEAFF
-	-	TRBV6-2/TRBV6-3	TRBJ1-2	TGTGCCAGCAGTTACTCGATCAGGGCTGGCTACACCTTC	CASSYSIRAGYTF
-	-	TRBV7-7	TRBJ2-7	TGTGCTAGCAGCTTAGAGCCTAGGGCAGAGCAGTACTTC	CASSLEPRAEQYF
-	-	TRBV27	TRBJ2-1	TGTGCCAGCAGTAGGTCCGGGGGACCCAATGAGCAGTTCTTC	CASSRSGGPNEQFF
-	TRBD2	TRBV5-4	TRBJ2-7	TGTGCCAGCAGCTTTGGGGGAGGGACCTACGAGCAGTACTTC	CASSFGGGTYEQYF
-	-	TRBV25-1	TRBJ1-1	TGTGCCAGCAGTGAAGTGGGGCGAACTGAAGCTTTCTTT	CASSEVGRTEAFF
-	TRBD1	TRBV20-1	TRBJ1-6	TGCAGTGCTAGTCCCTCCGGGACAGGGAATTCACCCCTCCACTTT	CSASPSGTGNSPLHF